The subject of this entry is one TCR beta chain. Its antigen specificity is not known. The record has no base qualities; no much larger clone is one base away. TCRbeta CDR3 regions were amplified from genomic DNA by means of the immunoSEQ Assay, a bias-controlled multiplex PCR. Per the source publication's procedure: Nucleated cell counts per sample were estimated from amplification of reference gene primers within the assay. To quantify the absolute abundance of each unique TCRbeta CDR3 rearrangement, sequence reads were collapsed and filtered. For each sample, productive Simpson clonality was calculated as the square root of Simpson's diversity index across productive rearrangements. TCRdb stores this immuneACCESS table with in-frame sequences only. Part of the clones is absent; in the studies checked, under half of the shortfall reflects unresolved V genes, and no reason is known for the rest. V, J and clone size reflect that table, while D and trimming were determined from the DNA. The sample data list more than 110,000 clones, and over 75% of these were observed just once. About 40% of the sample is in the top ten clones.

The collaborating institutions used their own protocols to collect whole blood in K2EDTA tubes. For TCRbeta analysis, collaborators shipped samples as frozen whole blood, isolated PBMCs, or DNA extracted from either of those sample types. This sample stems from a study of blood T cell repertoires in COVID-19 (dated by TCRdb to 2020 to 2021). With respect to the entire study: Samples covering the acute and convalescent phases of COVID-19 were provided by collaborators in the United States, Italy and Spain. The material from the prospective study consisted of cDNA or gDNA derived from T cells, B-cell-depleted T cells, or PBMCs. The dataset comprised deeply sampled blood TCRbeta repertoires from subjects exposed to, actively infected with, or recovered from COVID-19. The repertoires were made available in a free public database intended to serve as a resource for research on the immune response to SARS-CoV-2. Samples came from the ongoing ImmuneRACE study (first 160 participants) plus 1,254 subjects from 6 global collaborators. A de-identified subject ID, COVID-19 status, age in years and sex were almost always included in the sample metadata. Where available, HLA class I and class II types were obtained from metadata supplied by the sample provider rather than from assay-based typing. General conclusions and limits of the study: The quantity of clinical and demographic metadata differed by source and by participant and was supplied without curation.

CDR1 and CDR2 are read off the germline V gene (reference sequence) as PRHDT and FYEKMQ. The CDR3 starts with the cysteine, ends with the phenylalanine, and has 13 residues. The retained sequence is limited to the CDR3, 39 bases, with the frame set at the first base. V is pared back by 5 bases and J by 4 bases, with 9 bases lying between the germline termini. This TCR derives from a human donor in a cohort sampled during active COVID-19. Recombination joined TRBV13 with TRBJ1-3; the D gene is possibly TRBD1, with 5 bases matching. Sequenced sample: peripheral blood. The nucleotide sequence reads as follows: TGTGCCAGCAGCCTCAGGGCCGGAAACACCATATATTTT. This is translated as CASSLRAGNTIYF.